A single sample is the source of the 29 T cell receptor beta chains below, sequenced in a study of beta chain features in type 1 diabetes. Isolated RNA was reverse transcribed in full, so expressed TCRB transcripts were sequenced. Profiled with immunoSEQ multiplex PCR; TCRdb holds only in-frame clones, not every one. The sample carries hundreds of thousands of clones, about an eighth recorded once. Input material: naive CD4+ T cells from blood. These receptors were collected from a woman aged 18-29 years in good health.

This clone came up a few times. J is TRBJ1-1 and V is TRBV7-2, with D hard to call. Germline CDR1 is SGHTA and CDR2 is FQGNSA. V lost 2 bases and J 1 base, leaving 8 bases between the germline ends. CDR3 length equals 14 residues. The CDR3 spells CASSLTRKNTEAFF. DNA for the CDR3: TGTGCCAGCAGCTTAACCCGAAAGAACACTGAAGCTTTCTTT.

The chain couples TRBV9 to TRBJ2-2, with D tentatively TRBD2 (5 bases). V lost 4 bases, J lost 4 bases, and 14 bases lay in between. The CDR3 has 15 residues. The germline gives CDR1 SGDLS, CDR2 YYNGEE. The CDR3 is CASSPSGVGTGELFF. The DNA for the CDR3 is TGTGCCAGCAGCCCCTCCGGGGTCGGCACCGGGGAGCTGTTTTTT.

The rearrangement joins TRBV28 to TRBJ2-7; 14 bases are shared with TRBD2. The CDR3 sequence is 15 residues long. V lost 5 bases to trimming and J lost 5 bases; unmatched junction nucleotides: 5. The germline V gene encodes CDR1 MDHEN and CDR2 SYDVKM. The CDR3 region is CASSLGLAGGDEQYV. The CDR3 bases are TGTGCCAGCAGTCTCGGACTAGCGGGGGGTGACGAGCAGTACGTC.

This rearrangement joins TRBV15 to TRBJ2-7, with D possibly being TRBD1 (5 bases). This CDR3 contains 13 residues. Trimming removed 7 bases from V and 5 bases from J, with 15 bases in between. Germline V CDR1 and CDR2: LNHNV, YYDKDF (reference sequence). The CDR3, as DNA: TGTGCCACCAAGGGTCAGGGTTTGGACGAGCAGTACTTC. Protein sequence: CATKGQGLDEQYF.

The rearrangement uses TRBV2 and TRBJ2-4; the D gene is possibly TRBD1 (5 bases). CDR1 and CDR2 from the germline V gene are SNHLY and FYNNEI. The CDR3 covers 13 residues. With 10 bases removed from V and 2 bases from J, the gap between germline ends came to 12 bases. Written as DNA, the CDR3 is TGTGCCACTCAGGGATTGTCCAAAAACATTCAGTACTTC. Encoded protein: CATQGLSKNIQYF.

This clone was counted only a few times. The chain employs TRBV4-3 and TRBJ2-3, with TRBD2 matching over 7 bases. The CDR3 loop spans 15 amino acids. V shed 3 bases, J shed 4 bases, and the junction held 7 bases outside the gene matches. CDR1 LGHNA and CDR2 YSLEER come from the germline V gene. The CDR3 reads CASSQGGLGPDTQYF. The CDR3 nucleotides are TGCGCCAGCAGCCAGGGAGGACTAGGCCCAGATACGCAGTATTTT.

A few counts support this clone. This sequence joins TRBV12-5 and TRBJ1-3, with D hard to call. Trimming stripped 6 bases from V and 1 base from J, with 16 bases between. The CDR3 runs to 16 residues. Per the germline V gene, CDR1 is LGHNT and CDR2 is FRNRAP. CDR3 coding DNA: TGTGCTAGTGGCCAGACGAACAGCCTTTCTGGAAACACCATATATTTT. This encodes CASGQTNSLSGNTIYF.

The J gene is TRBJ2-1, the V gene TRBV11-3; weak D call: TRBD2 (5 bases). The CDR3 covers 14 residues. Per the germline V gene, CDR1 is SGHNT and CDR2 is YENEEA. V lost 1 base and J lost 4, with 8 bases in between. CDR3 protein: CASSLVGDYNEQFF. The CDR3 DNA is TGTGCCAGCAGCTTAGTCGGGGATTACAATGAGCAGTTCTTC.

This clone was picked up a small number of times. The chain links TRBV13 to TRBJ2-1; D is unclear. CDR1 PRHDT and CDR2 FYEKMQ come from the germline V gene (reference sequence). Trimming removed 3 bases from V and 6 bases from J, with 9 bases in between. The CDR3 runs to 13 residues. The CDR3: CASSFFAANEQFF. The CDR3, as DNA: TGTGCCAGCAGCTTCTTCGCGGCCAATGAGCAGTTCTTC.

The chain is built from TRBV9 and TRBJ1-4; no clear D. CDR1 and CDR2 (germline): SGDLS, YYNGEE. Deletions cut 0 bases from V and 3 bases from J, with 12 bases between. The CDR3 sequence is 16 residues long. The CDR3 region is CASSVAGGLANEKLFF. The CDR3 nucleotides are TGTGCCAGCAGCGTAGCCGGCGGGCTGGCTAATGAAAAACTGTTTTTT.

This clone showed up just a few times. The chain links TRBV10-3 to TRBJ1-6, with a possible D match to TRBD1 (5 bases). V lost 6 bases and J 3 bases, leaving 9 bases between the germline ends. Germline-derived CDR1 and CDR2 are ENHRY and SYGVKD. The length of the CDR3 is 14 residues. The CDR3 bases are TGTGCCATCAGGGGGACTAACTATAATTCACCCCTCCACTTT. Residues: CAIRGTNYNSPLHF.

This chain uses TRBV18 with TRBJ2-7; D may be TRBD1 (6 bases). CDR1 is KGHSH and CDR2 is LQKENI in the germline V gene. Trimming shortened V by 3 bases and J by 1 base, and 10 bases separated the two germline ends. CDR3 length: 14 residues. The DNA for the CDR3 is TGTGCCAGCTCACCCCGACAGGCATCCTACGAGCAGTACGTC. Protein sequence: CASSPRQASYEQYV.

This clone was observed a few times. J is TRBJ2-1 and V is TRBV10-3; D is possibly TRBD1 (5 bases). CDR3 length: 15 residues. V was pared by 0 bases and J by 9 bases, with 15 bases between. Germline V gene sequence: CDR1 ENHRY, CDR2 SYGVKD. The CDR3 spells CAISESTQDKSEQFF. CDR3 DNA sequence: TGTGCCATCAGTGAGTCGACCCAGGACAAGTCTGAGCAGTTCTTC.

The sample holds a few counts of this clone. The chain combines TRBV29-1 with TRBJ2-4, with unresolved D. The CDR3 length is 11 residues. V lost 5 bases, J lost 3 bases, and 5 bases lay in between. Per germline, CDR1 SQVTM and CDR2 ANQGSEA. The CDR3 is CSVRNKNIQYF. The CDR3 nucleotides are TGCAGCGTTCGGAACAAAAACATTCAGTACTTC.

The J gene is TRBJ2-1, the V gene TRBV7-2; TRBD2 matches at 11 bases. V was clipped by 5 bases and J by 1 base; unmatched bases: 4. This CDR3 has 16 residues. Germline assignment: CDR1 SGHTA and CDR2 FQGNSA. The DNA for the CDR3 is TGTGCCAGCAGCACCCGACTAGCGGGATCCTACAATGAGCAGTTCTTC. Its protein is CASSTRLAGSYNEQFF.

This chain uses TRBV18 with TRBJ1-2; no reliable D call. From germline, CDR1 is KGHSH and CDR2 LQKENI. V was pared by 0 bases and J by 8 bases, with 10 bases between. The CDR3 loop spans 13 amino acids. CDR3 sequence (DNA): TGTGCCAGCTCACCACCGAGGGTGGGGGGCTACACCTTC. Its translation: CASSPPRVGGYTF. Drawing the rest from reference TRBV18 and TRBJ1-2, the complete variable domain is NAGVMQNPRHLVRRRGQEARLRCSPMKGHSHVYWYRQLPEEGLKFMVYLQKENIIDESGMPKERFSAEFPKEGPSILRIQQVVRGDSAAYFCASSPPRVGGYTFGSGTRLTVV.

The chain links TRBV29-1 to TRBJ2-2, with unresolved D. Germline V CDR1 and CDR2: SQVTM, ANQGSEA. Trimming took 7 bases from V and 2 from J, leaving 14 bases between them. This CDR3 is built from 14 residues. The CDR3 sequence is CSAVDRFNTGELFF. The CDR3, as DNA: TGCAGCGCCGTAGACCGATTCAACACCGGGGAGCTGTTTTTT.

CDR3 in DNA: TGTGCCAGCAGCTTAGGGGGCCTGGAAGGGACGAAGACCCAGTACTTC. Encoded protein: CASSLGGLEGTKTQYF. The V call is TRBV7-3, the J call TRBJ2-5; D might be TRBD1 (6 bases). Trimming cost V 2 bases and J 6 bases, with 19 bases left between them. The CDR3 is made up of 16 amino acids. Germline CDR1 is SGHTA and CDR2 is FQGTGA.

In this sample, this clone turned up a few times. The chain recombines TRBV9 with TRBJ2-3; no clear D gene. The germline gives CDR1 SGDLS, CDR2 YYNGEE. The ends were cut back, 4 bases at V and 2 bases at J, with 14 bases in the middle. The CDR3 is made up of 15 amino acids. The CDR3 DNA follows: TGTGCCAGCAGCTTCAGCGAAGGTTTCACAGATACGCAGTATTTT. Translation: CASSFSEGFTDTQYF.

The J gene is TRBJ2-2, the V gene TRBV14; TRBD1 is a possible D gene (5 bases). CDR1 SGHDN and CDR2 FVKESK come from the germline V gene. The CDR3 has 15 amino acids. Trimming removed 4 bases at V and 1 base at J, with 10 bases between. CDR3 amino acids: CASSLRGQNTGELFF. The CDR3, as DNA: TGTGCCAGCAGCCTCAGAGGACAGAACACCGGGGAGCTGTTTTTT.

This clone was found a few times. The chain links TRBV29-1 to TRBJ2-7; 13 nucleotides match TRBD2. From germline, CDR1 is SQVTM and CDR2 ANQGSEA. V trimming: 7 bases; J trimming: 5 bases; junction bases outside the gene matches: 5. The CDR3 loop spans 13 amino acids. In DNA, the CDR3 is TGCAGCGCTAAGGGACTAGCGGGAAACGAGCAGTACTTC. Translated, it gives CSAKGLAGNEQYF.

Here the CDR3 reads CASSLERALYNEQFF. CDR3 nucleotides: TGTGCCAGCAGCTTAGAGCGGGCCCTCTACAATGAGCAGTTCTTC. The genes are TRBV7-8 and TRBJ2-1; weak D call: TRBD2 (6 bases). CDR3 length: 15 amino acids. The germline V gene has CDR1 SGHVS and CDR2 FQNEAQ. Trimming removed 1 base from V and 3 bases from J, with 10 bases in between.

The V call is TRBV7-9, the J call TRBJ2-3; D remains unclear. From germline, CDR1 is SEHNR and CDR2 FQNEAQ (reference sequence). The V and J ends lost 1 base and 2 bases respectively, with 10 bases between them. This CDR3 is 15 amino acids long. The CDR3 DNA follows: TGTGCCAGCAGCTTAGGTAGTACCCACACAGATACGCAGTATTTT. The encoded protein is CASSLGSTHTDTQYF. The full variable domain, its missing parts supplied by reference TRBV7-9 and TRBJ2-3, is DTGVSQNPRHKITKRGQNVTFRCDPISEHNRLYWYRQTLGQGPEFLTYFQNEAQLEKSRLLSDRFSAERPKGSFSTLEIQRTEQGDSAMYLCASSLGSTHTDTQYFGPGTRLTVL.

This clone has just a few counts. V gene TRBV7-2 combines with J gene TRBJ2-3; no definite D call. The CDR3 has 12 amino acids. In germline, CDR1 is SGHTA, CDR2 FQGNSA. V lost 1 base, J lost 7 bases, and 6 bases lay in between. The CDR3: CASSLVGNTQYF. In DNA form, the CDR3 reads TGTGCCAGCAGCTTAGTGGGGAATACGCAGTATTTT. The complete variable domain, with remaining parts taken from reference TRBV7-2 and TRBJ2-3, reads GAGVSQSPSNKVTEKGKDVELRCDPISGHTALYWYRQSLGQGLEFLIYFQGNSAPDKSGLPSDRFSAERTGGSVSTLTIQRTQQEDSAVYLCASSLVGNTQYFGPGTRLTVL.

This clone appeared a few times. The genes are TRBV9 and TRBJ1-6; the match to TRBD1 covers 7 bases. Losses at the gene ends were 0 bases for V and 6 bases for J; bases not matched to a gene: 6. This CDR3 has 16 residues. Germline assignment: CDR1 SGDLS and CDR2 YYNGEE. The CDR3 DNA reads TGTGCCAGCAGCGTAGAAGTGACAGGGACTAATTCACCCCTCCACTTT. The encoded protein is CASSVEVTGTNSPLHF.

This clone was seen a few times. The rearrangement uses TRBV20-1 and TRBJ2-1; D is ambiguous. CDR1 and CDR2 (germline): DFQATT, SNEGSKA (reference sequence). The CDR3 spans 11 residues. The CDR3 bases are TGCAGGTATCAACGGAGAAATGAGCAGTTCTTC. Its protein is CRYQRRNEQFF.

This clone appeared once. The V and J genes are TRBV7-2 and TRBJ2-1; D gene uncertain. V shed 5 bases and J shed 7 bases, with 18 bases lying between them. Per germline, CDR1 SGHTA and CDR2 FQGNSA. This CDR3 comprises 15 residues. CDR3 sequence: CASSAWPVLGNEQFF. DNA for the CDR3: TGTGCCAGCAGCGCATGGCCAGTACTTGGGAATGAGCAGTTCTTC.

This clone appeared once. V gene TRBV20-1 combines with J gene TRBJ1-2; D unclear. V shed 7 bases and J shed 8 bases, with 11 bases lying between them. The CDR3 spans 10 residues. Germline-derived CDR1 and CDR2 are DFQATT and SNEGSKA (reference sequence). Here the CDR3 reads CSVKESGYTF. As DNA, the CDR3 is TGCAGTGTCAAGGAGTCGGGCTACACCTTC.

This clone was detected only a few times. The rearrangement joins TRBV29-1 to TRBJ2-3; D is unclear. Looked up from germline, CDR1 is SQVTM and CDR2 is ANQGSEA. The V gene lost 3 bases and the J gene lost 0 bases, with 10 bases spanning the gap. The CDR3 length is 14 residues. CDR3 bases: TGCAGCGTTGAGGGGTCCGCTAGCACAGATACGCAGTATTTT. Translating gives CSVEGSASTDTQYF.